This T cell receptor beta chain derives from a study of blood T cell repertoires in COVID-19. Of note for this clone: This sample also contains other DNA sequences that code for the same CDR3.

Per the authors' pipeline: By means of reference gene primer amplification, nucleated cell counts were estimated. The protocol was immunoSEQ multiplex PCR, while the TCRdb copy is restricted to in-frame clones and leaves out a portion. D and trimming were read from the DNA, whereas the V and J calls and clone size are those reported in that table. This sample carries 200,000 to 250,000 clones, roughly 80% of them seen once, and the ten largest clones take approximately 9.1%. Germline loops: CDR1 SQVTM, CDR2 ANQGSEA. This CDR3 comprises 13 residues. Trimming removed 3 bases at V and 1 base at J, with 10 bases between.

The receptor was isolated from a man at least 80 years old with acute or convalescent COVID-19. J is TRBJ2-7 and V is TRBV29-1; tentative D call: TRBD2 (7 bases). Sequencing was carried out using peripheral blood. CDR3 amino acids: CSVEGRGSYEQYF. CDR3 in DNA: TGCAGCGTTGAGGGGAGGGGGTCCTACGAGCAGTACTTC.